These 21 T cell receptor beta chains originate from one sample sequenced in a study of blood T cell repertoires in COVID-19. The assay was immunoSEQ multiplex PCR, and TCRdb's table has in-frame clones only and misses some. The table includes over 250,000 clones, 70% to 75% detected once. Sequenced sample: peripheral blood. Receptors were obtained from a woman of 80 years or more with acute or convalescent COVID-19.

This chain joins TRBV7-2 and TRBJ1-1; the match to TRBD1 covers 7 bases. Germline lookup yields CDR1 SGHTA and CDR2 FQGNSA. The CDR3 contains 14 residues. The junction had 8 bases not matched to a gene; V was cut back by 5 bases and J by 5 bases. The CDR3 bases are TGTGCCAGCAGCGGCAGACAGGGTTGGACTGAAGCTTTCTTT. Translated, it gives CASSGRQGWTEAFF.

This chain uses TRBV2 with TRBJ1-5, with 8 positions matching TRBD1. This CDR3 comprises 16 residues. With 0 bases clipped from V and 9 bases from J, the junction kept 10 bases outside the gene matches. In germline, CDR1 is SNHLY, CDR2 FYNNEI. CDR3 region: CASSEASGTGGAPQHF. For the CDR3, the DNA is TGTGCCAGCAGTGAAGCCTCCGGGACAGGTGGGGCGCCCCAGCATTTT.

The chain combines TRBV6-5 with TRBJ2-3; D is possibly TRBD1 (5 bases). Trimming removed 4 bases at V and 2 bases at J, with 13 bases between. CDR1 and CDR2 (germline): MNHEY, SVGAGI. This CDR3 has 15 amino acids. CDR3 DNA: TGTGCCAGCAGTTTTGGGGCTACCTTCACAGATACGCAGTATTTT. It is translated as CASSFGATFTDTQYF.

The chain employs TRBV5-6 and TRBJ2-3, with 7 bases aligning to TRBD1. CDR1 SGHDT and CDR2 YYEEEE come from the germline V gene. The CDR3 has 15 amino acids. V lost 4 bases to trimming and J lost 0 bases; unmatched junction nucleotides: 5. CDR3 sequence: CASSLRQGSTDTQYF. As DNA, the CDR3 is TGTGCCAGCAGCCTTAGACAGGGTAGCACAGATACGCAGTATTTT.

The chain carries TRBV11-2 and TRBJ2-2, with D uncertain. This CDR3 comprises 14 residues. Trimming removed 1 base at V and 1 base at J, with 4 bases between. Germline V gene lookup returns CDR1 SGHAT and CDR2 FQNNGV. The CDR3 nucleotides read TGTGCCAGCAGCTTAGTACTGAACACCGGGGAGCTGTTTTTT. Its translation is CASSLVLNTGELFF.

This chain uses TRBV5-5 with TRBJ2-1; 12 bases fit TRBD2. Germline CDR1 SGHKS, CDR2 YYEKEE (reference sequence). V was pared by 0 bases and J by 6 bases, with 4 bases of the junction left unmatched. The CDR3 length is 16 residues. CDR3 coding DNA: TGTGCCAGCAGCTTGGTGCGACTAGCGGGAGCCAATGAGCAGTTCTTC. Its protein product is CASSLVRLAGANEQFF.

This rearrangement joins TRBV11-2 to TRBJ2-5; perhaps TRBD2 as D (5 bases). V shed 5 bases and J shed 5 bases, with 18 bases lying between them. The CDR3 consists of 15 residues. Per germline, CDR1 SGHAT and CDR2 FQNNGV. In DNA form, the CDR3 reads TGTGCCAGCAGCCTAGCCCCCCGAGGCGGGGAGACCCAGTACTTC. Protein product: CASSLAPRGGETQYF.

This chain uses TRBV7-9 with TRBJ2-3, with 10 bases identical to TRBD1. J lost 5 bases, V lost 5 bases, and 16 bases had no gene match. Per the germline V gene, CDR1 is SEHNR and CDR2 is FQNEAQ (reference sequence). CDR3 size: 18 residues. CDR3 amino acids: CASSPTDPGQGRKDTQYF. CDR3 sequence (DNA): TGTGCCAGCAGCCCGACCGATCCGGGACAGGGGAGAAAAGATACGCAGTATTTT.

This clone was observed a handful of times. This sequence joins TRBV5-1 and TRBJ2-1, with TRBD2 matching over 11 bases. J was trimmed by 8 bases and V by 2 bases; bases with no gene match: 6. This CDR3 has 15 residues. Germline CDR1 SGHRS, CDR2 YFSETQ. CDR3 bases: TGCGCCAGCAGCTTCCTAGCGGGGGGCCAGTATGAGCAGTTCTTC. Translating gives CASSFLAGGQYEQFF.

This clone was seen just once. This rearrangement joins TRBV19 to TRBJ1-1; tentatively, D is TRBD1 (6 bases). With 5 bases removed from V and 5 bases from J, the gap between germline ends came to 18 bases. Germline CDR1 is LNHDA and CDR2 is SQIVND (reference sequence). The CDR3 contains 15 residues. The CDR3 DNA sequence: TGTGCCAGTAGTTTGGGGGGGGCGGTATATACTGAAGCTTTCTTT. It yields the protein CASSLGGAVYTEAFF.

The rearrangement joins TRBV2 to TRBJ1-2; 8 nucleotides line up with TRBD1. Germline CDR1 is SNHLY and CDR2 is FYNNEI. Trimming cost V 6 bases and J 1 base; bases outside gene matches: 1. The CDR3 contains 13 residues. CDR3 residues: CASRGQVNYGYTF. CDR3 DNA sequence: TGTGCCAGCAGGGGACAGGTTAACTATGGCTACACCTTC.

The chain has TRBV5-4 and TRBJ1-2; maybe TRBD1 (5 bases). The CDR3 contains 15 residues. Germline V lookup: CDR1 SGHNT, CDR2 YYREEE (reference sequence). Deletions cut 4 bases from V and 1 base from J, with 14 bases between. CDR3 residues: CASSMPLGGNYGYTF. CDR3 in DNA: TGTGCCAGCAGCATGCCTTTGGGGGGTAACTATGGCTACACCTTC.

This chain joins TRBV4-1 and TRBJ1-2; D not resolved. The CDR3 spans 16 residues. CDR1 and CDR2 (germline): MGHRA, YSYEKL. Deletions cut 1 base from V and 6 bases from J, with 18 bases between. CDR3 coding DNA: TGCGCCAGCAGCCAAGGGCGGGGATTAAAACGGGATGGCTACACCTTC. Translated: CASSQGRGLKRDGYTF.

The chain recombines TRBV6-2 or TRBV6-3 with TRBJ1-6; possibly TRBD1 for D (6 bases). Trimming removed 5 bases from V and 4 bases from J, with 9 bases in between. The CDR3 is made up of 14 amino acids. Germline V CDR1 and CDR2: MNHEY, SVGEGT. For the CDR3, the DNA is TGTGCCAGCAGTCTCCAGGGGTATAATTCACCCCTCCACTTT. Translating it yields CASSLQGYNSPLHF.

J is TRBJ2-1 and V is TRBV19; possible D gene TRBD2, 6 bases. The CDR3 totals 14 residues. Germline values: CDR1 LNHDA, CDR2 SQIVND (reference sequence). V lost 10 bases to trimming and J lost 4 bases, with 17 bases between them. The CDR3 DNA follows: TGTGCCACCGGCGACGGGAGCAGGTACAATGAGCAGTTCTTC. This encodes CATGDGSRYNEQFF.

The rearrangement joins TRBV6-5 to TRBJ1-1; 8 nucleotides align to TRBD1. Germline-derived CDR1 and CDR2 are MNHEY and SVGAGI. The CDR3 length is 13 residues. V gave up 7 bases and J gave up 2 bases; unmatched junction bases: 3. CDR3 in DNA: TGTGCCAGCACCGGACAGGGAAACACTGAAGCTTTCTTT. As protein: CASTGQGNTEAFF.

The chain carries TRBV4-2 and TRBJ2-2, with a tentative D call TRBD2 (7 bases). The CDR3 has 16 amino acids. Germline CDR1 reads LGHNA; CDR2 reads YNFKEQ. V lost 0 bases and J lost 4, with 12 bases in between. CDR3 sequence (DNA): TGTGCCAGCAGCCAAGATCCGGGGGGCCTCACCGGGGAGCTGTTTTTT. This encodes CASSQDPGGLTGELFF.

This chain connects TRBV28 to TRBJ1-4, with D possibly being TRBD1 (6 bases). Trimming removed 9 bases at V and 8 bases at J, with 16 bases between. Germline CDR1 reads MDHEN; CDR2 reads SYDVKM. The CDR3 has 13 residues. CDR3 amino acids: CASRGGLGEKLFF. The DNA of the CDR3 is TGTGCCAGTAGGGGGGGGCTGGGGGAAAAACTGTTTTTT.

V usage is TRBV5-1 and J usage is TRBJ1-6, with 7 bases lining up with TRBD1. CDR1 and CDR2 (germline): SGHRS, YFSETQ. V was clipped by 0 bases and J by 10 bases; unmatched bases: 7. This CDR3 has 15 amino acids. Written as DNA, the CDR3 is TGCGCCAGCAGCTTGGCCCCAGGGGGAGGCTCACCCCTCCACTTT. Amino acids: CASSLAPGGGSPLHF.

The chain couples TRBV4-1 to TRBJ1-4; perhaps TRBD1 as D (6 bases). V lost 0 bases, J lost 8 bases, and 19 bases lay in between. This CDR3 comprises 17 residues. The germline V gene has CDR1 MGHRA and CDR2 YSYEKL. The CDR3 DNA follows: TGCGCCAGCAGCCAAGAGGGATACGGGACATCCGAAGAAAAACTGTTTTTT. Translation: CASSQEGYGTSEEKLFF.

V is TRBV6-5 and J is TRBJ2-1; 9 bases fit TRBD2. Germline V CDR1 and CDR2: MNHEY, SVGAGI. The V gene end was trimmed by 2 bases and the J gene end by 10 bases; junction bases not matched to a gene: 9. CDR3 length equals 15 residues. The CDR3 sequence is CASSYPSGEECEQFF. The CDR3 DNA follows: TGTGCCAGCAGTTACCCTAGCGGGGAGGAATGCGAGCAGTTCTTC.